This T cell receptor beta chain was sequenced in a study of cytomegalovirus exposure and HLA in healthy donors. Repertoires were generated with immunoSEQ multiplex PCR, while TCRdb's copy carries only in-frame clones and drops some. The sample carries 200,000 or so clones, around 84% recorded once. Study-level points and caveats: Rare sequences made up most TCRs, while some public TCRs were found in many donors.

The ends were cut back, 5 bases at V and 5 bases at J, with 10 bases in the middle. The CDR3 loop spans 13 amino acids. Germline CDR1 is SGHVS and CDR2 is FQNEAQ. Notes on this clone: The antigen is not known.

Material for sequencing was PBMCs. The chain employs TRBV7-8 and TRBJ2-1; tentatively, D is TRBD1 (6 bases). The receptor's source is a woman aged 30 to 39 in good health and CMV-seropositive. As DNA, the CDR3 is TGTGCCAGCAGCCCCGGACAGAACAATGAGCAGTTCTTC. Its protein is CASSPGQNNEQFF.